One sample yielded the 21 T cell receptor beta chains listed below, sequenced in a study of blood T cells in healthy people across ages. The second PCR ran about 6 to 12 cycles with a sample-barcoded 5' primer and J-beta primers. TCRdb reprocessed the 5' RACE reads via MiXCR and lists one record per CDR3 protein. Of hundreds of thousands of distinct CDR3 sequences listed, approximately 40% are singletons. The sample consisted of blood. These receptors originate from a man older than 75 in good health.

Comments on this clonotype: The junction shows a germline mismatch at one end, possibly a read error. The rearrangement links TRBV14 to TRBJ2-1; 7 bases agree with TRBD2. The length of the CDR3 is 13 residues. CDR1 and CDR2 (germline): SGHDN, FVKESK. CDR3: CTSSQAGINEQFF. The DNA of the CDR3 is TGTACCAGCAGCCAAGCGGGGATTAATGAGCAGTTCTTC.

CDR3 nucleotide sequence: TGTGCCAGCAGCCAAGAGGGAGGGGTTGGTGAGACCCAGTACTTC. Its translation is CASSQEGGVGETQYF. The rearrangement links TRBV4-2 to TRBJ2-5, with 7 bases identical to TRBD2. The CDR3 extends over 15 amino acids. Germline CDR1 is LGHNA and CDR2 is YNFKEQ. J was trimmed by 5 bases and V by 0 bases; bases with no gene match: 6.

The chain employs TRBV5-1 and TRBJ2-1; 11 bases line up with TRBD2. Trimming removed 4 bases from V and 12 bases from J; junction bases left unmatched: 12. This CDR3 spans 15 amino acids. The V gene's germline CDR1 is SGHRS and CDR2 YFSETQ. The CDR3 here is CASSVSGGAVERQFF. The CDR3 DNA reads TGCGCCAGCAGCGTTAGCGGGGGGGCCGTCGAAAGGCAGTTCTTC. Supplemented by reference TRBV5-1 and TRBJ2-1, the full variable domain reads KAGVTQTPRYLIKTRGQQVTLSCSPISGHRSVSWYQQTPGQGLQFLFEYFSETQRNKGNFPGRFSGRQFSNSRSEMNVSTLELGDSALYLCASSVSGGAVERQFFGPGTRLTVL.

CDR3: CASSFLTGEDYEQYF. CDR3 in DNA: TGTGCCAGCAGTTTCCTGACAGGGGAGGACTACGAGCAGTACTTC. V is TRBV28 and J is TRBJ2-7; 8 nucleotides align to TRBD1. V lost 3 bases, J lost 3 bases, and 7 bases stayed unmatched. The CDR3 is 15 residues long. CDR1 and CDR2 from the germline V gene are MDHEN and SYDVKM.

The gene calls are TRBV20-1 and TRBJ2-3, with TRBD2 as a possible D gene (5 bases). V gave up 7 bases and J gave up 0 bases, with 14 bases separating them. This CDR3 is built from 14 residues. Per germline, CDR1 DFQATT and CDR2 SNEGSKA (reference sequence). The CDR3 DNA reads as TGCAGTGTCCCATCACGGGGTAGCACAGATACGCAGTATTTT. Translation gives CSVPSRGSTDTQYF.

This clonotype was observed a few times. The V gene is TRBV6-5, the J gene TRBJ2-5; 7 bases align to TRBD2. Germline V gene data show CDR1 as MNHEY and CDR2 as SVGAGI. This CDR3 contains 13 residues. V trimming: 11 bases; J trimming: 6 bases; junction bases outside the gene matches: 12. CDR3 loop: CAAPGRGKKTQYF. The CDR3 coding sequence is TGTGCCGCACCGGGGAGGGGAAAAAAGACCCAGTACTTC.

The chain employs TRBV9 and TRBJ2-5; 12 positions match TRBD2. Trimming at V came to 4 bases and at J to 4 bases, leaving 8 bases not matched to a gene. Germline CDR1 reads SGDLS; CDR2 reads YYNGEE. There are 16 residues in the CDR3. The chain's CDR3 is CASSSPGTSGRETQYF. CDR3 bases: TGTGCCAGCAGCTCACCCGGGACTAGCGGGCGAGAGACCCAGTACTTC.

Comment on this clonotype: A much larger clone sits a single nucleotide away, making a read error possible. This chain connects TRBV5-1 to TRBJ1-2; tentatively, D is TRBD1 (5 bases). The germline V and J ends were trimmed by 4 bases and 4 bases, with 20 bases remaining between them. Germline CDR1 is SGHRS and CDR2 is YFSETQ. The CDR3 length is 16 residues. The DNA of the CDR3 is TGCGCCAGCAGCCCCGGGGCAGACAAAACGGCCTATGGCTACACCTTC. It is translated as CASSPGADKTAYGYTF.

V is TRBV7-2 and J is TRBJ2-1; D is unclear. The CDR3 spans 14 residues. Germline V gene lookup returns CDR1 SGHTA and CDR2 FQGNSA. V was trimmed by 1 base and J by 3 bases, leaving 7 bases between them. The chain's CDR3 is CASSLGAIYNEQFF. CDR3 sequence (DNA): TGTGCCAGCAGCTTAGGGGCTATCTACAATGAGCAGTTCTTC.

In this sample, this clonotype turned up once. Just one base apart from a much larger clone, this may be a read error. This chain links TRBV11-2 with TRBJ2-7; no reliable D call. Germline V gives CDR1 SGHAT, CDR2 FQNNGV. There are 13 residues in the CDR3. The CDR3 is CASGLDMSFEQYF. DNA of the CDR3: TGTGCCAGCGGCTTAGATATGTCGTTTGAGCAGTACTTC. Filled out from reference TRBV11-2 and TRBJ2-7, the complete variable domain reads EAGVAQSPRYKIIEKRQSVAFWCNPISGHATLYWYQQILGQGPKLLIQFQNNGVVDDSQLPKDRFSAERLKGVDSTLKIQPAKLEDSAVYLCASGLDMSFEQYFGPGTRLTVT.

This clonotype was counted only a few times. J is TRBJ2-1 and V is TRBV29-1; the D gene is possibly TRBD2 (6 bases). The better agreement between TRBJ2-7 and the DNA end casts doubt on the J call. CDR1 is SQVTM, CDR2 ANQGSEA, per germline. This CDR3 spans 13 amino acids. The CDR3 here is CSAGDFSYNEQYF. CDR3 DNA sequence: TGCAGCGCTGGGGACTTCTCCTACAATGAGCAGTACTTC.

The chain is built from TRBV20-1 and TRBJ2-3, with a weak D call TRBD1 (5 bases). Germline-derived CDR1 and CDR2 are DFQATT and SNEGSKA (reference sequence). The germline V and J ends were trimmed by 3 bases and 2 bases, with 9 bases remaining between them. The CDR3 runs 13 residues. The CDR3 protein is CSASRGNTDTQYF. The DNA for the CDR3 is TGCAGTGCTAGTAGGGGCAACACAGATACGCAGTATTTT.

A few counts support this clonotype. This chain connects TRBV12-5 to TRBJ2-7; 7 positions match TRBD1. Losses at the gene ends were 4 bases for V and 4 bases for J; bases not matched to a gene: 10. CDR1 and CDR2 (germline): LGHNT, FRNRAP. The CDR3 contains 15 residues. In DNA, the CDR3 is TGTGCTAGTGGTTCTAAGGGACAGTCGGCATACGAGCAGTACTTC. This sequence encodes CASGSKGQSAYEQYF.

This clonotype was observed a few times. The chain links TRBV11-2 to TRBJ2-1, with unresolved D. The CDR3 runs 14 residues. Per the germline V gene, CDR1 is SGHAT and CDR2 is FQNNGV. Trimming removed 0 bases at V and 6 bases at J, with 9 bases between. This chain's CDR3 is CASSLEVRVNEQFF. CDR3 bases: TGTGCCAGCAGCTTAGAGGTCCGGGTCAATGAGCAGTTCTTC.

This clonotype came up many times. The chain has TRBV3-1 and TRBJ2-7, with D unclear. CDR1 is LGHDT and CDR2 is YNNKEL in the germline V gene (reference sequence). The CDR3 spans 14 residues. V dropped 0 bases and J dropped 3 bases, with 9 bases sitting between them. CDR3 sequence reads: CASSQEAQNYEQYF. CDR3 nucleotide sequence: TGTGCCAGCAGCCAAGAAGCACAAAACTACGAGCAGTACTTC.

This clonotype was seen only a few times. The chain links TRBV6-2 or TRBV6-3 to TRBJ2-1; 7 nucleotides agree with TRBD1. This CDR3 is 16 amino acids long. Germline values: CDR1 MNHEY, CDR2 SVGEGT. V dropped 5 bases and J dropped 7; count of bases not matched to a gene: 14. The CDR3 spells CASSLKASGGKNEQFF. CDR3 sequence (DNA): TGTGCCAGCAGTCTAAAGGCGTCAGGGGGAAAGAATGAGCAGTTCTTC.

The chain links TRBV7-2 to TRBJ1-6, with no clear D. The V end was cut by 2 bases, the J end by 6 bases, with 11 bases between. The CDR3 is 15 residues long. CDR1 and CDR2 from the germline V gene are SGHTA and FQGNSA. The CDR3 bases are TGTGCCAGCAGCTTACTGGGTTCATTTAATTCACCCCTCCACTTT. Protein product: CASSLLGSFNSPLHF. The whole variable domain, filled in from reference TRBV7-2 and TRBJ1-6, reads GAGVSQSPSNKVTEKGKDVELRCDPISGHTALYWYRQSLGQGLEFLIYFQGNSAPDKSGLPSDRFSAERTGGSVSTLTIQRTQQEDSAVYLCASSLLGSFNSPLHFGNGTRLTVT.

V usage is TRBV5-8 and J usage is TRBJ2-7; D may be TRBD1 or TRBD2 (5 bases each). The CDR3 is made up of 15 amino acids. Between the trimmed V and J ends, which lost 4 bases and 1 base, there was a span of 15 bases. CDR1 is SGHTS, CDR2 YDEGEE, per germline. CDR3 amino acids: CASSRRGTVSYEQYF. The CDR3 nucleotides read TGTGCCAGCAGCCGGAGAGGGACGGTATCCTACGAGCAGTACTTC.

This chain connects TRBV18 to TRBJ1-5; the D gene is possibly TRBD1 (5 bases). Trimming shortened V by 2 bases and J by 7 bases, and 12 bases separated the two germline ends. There are 14 residues in the CDR3. Germline V gene lookup returns CDR1 KGHSH and CDR2 LQKENI. The chain's CDR3 is CASSPDQGWQPQHF. Written as DNA, the CDR3 is TGTGCCAGCTCACCAGACCAGGGCTGGCAGCCCCAGCATTTT. The variable domain in full, with the rest retrieved from reference TRBV18 and TRBJ1-5, is NAGVMQNPRHLVRRRGQEARLRCSPMKGHSHVYWYRQLPEEGLKFMVYLQKENIIDESGMPKERFSAEFPKEGPSILRIQQVVRGDSAAYFCASSPDQGWQPQHFGDGTRLSIL.

This clonotype occurred a few times. The chain joins TRBV29-1 to TRBJ1-1; TRBD1 is a possible D gene (6 bases). The germline CDR1 and CDR2 sequences are SQVTM and ANQGSEA. The V end lost 4 bases, the J end lost 1 base, and 7 bases lay between the germline ends. This CDR3 spans 12 amino acids. CDR3 amino acids: CSVARGNTEAFF. The CDR3 DNA reads TGCAGCGTTGCCAGGGGGAACACTGAAGCTTTCTTT.

This clonotype has more than one count but fewer than ten. The chain has TRBV30 and TRBJ2-7; 8 bases fit TRBD2. V shed 3 bases, J shed 11 bases, and the junction held 9 bases outside the gene matches. CDR1 GTSNPN and CDR2 SVGIG come from the germline V gene (reference sequence). The CDR3 spans 12 residues. The CDR3 sequence: CAWRWSGSREYF. The CDR3 nucleotides read TGTGCCTGGAGATGGAGCGGGAGTCGGGAGTACTTC.